This TCR beta chain was documented in a study of cytomegalovirus exposure and HLA in healthy donors. 13 Jbeta primers and 60 Vbeta primers were used for the PCR. Here immunoSEQ multiplex PCR was the method, and the copy in TCRdb shows in-frame clones only, minus some. The sample spans about 88,000 clones; the ten largest clones claim approximately 6%. Samples came from healthy bone marrow donors. The sequenced sample was PBMCs. This receptor was obtained from a girl between 5 and 17 years old in good health and CMV-seropositive.

The CDR3 region has the DNA TGTGCCAGCAGCCAAACCGGGACAGACGGGGAAGCTTTCTTT. Protein sequence: CASSQTGTDGEAFF. The rearrangement links TRBV14 to TRBJ1-1; 7 positions agree with TRBD1. This CDR3 contains 14 residues. Germline V gene lookup returns CDR1 SGHDN and CDR2 FVKESK. The junction had 8 bases not matched to a gene; V was cut back by 2 bases and J by 8 bases.